The text below deals with one TCR beta chain. Its cognate antigen is unknown. The data were obtained in a study of cytomegalovirus exposure and HLA in healthy donors. Study results and caveats: Despite most TCR sequences being rare, some public TCRs occurred in many donors.

This CDR3 comprises 15 residues. Germline CDR1 reads LNHNV; CDR2 reads YYDKDF (reference sequence). With V trimmed by 3 bases and J by 4 bases, 5 bases remained unmatched. PCR involved 60 Vbeta and 13 Jbeta primers. Assay: immunoSEQ multiplex PCR; the TCRdb copy retains only in-frame clones and omits some. Of around 150,000 clones in the sample, about 75% were seen once. Sequenced material: PBMCs. The chain carries TRBV15 and TRBJ1-4; 7 positions match TRBD1. The sequence was obtained from a woman aged 30 to 39 in good health and CMV-seronegative. The chain's CDR3 is CATSSGTAVNEKLFF. The CDR3 bases are TGTGCCACCAGCAGCGGGACAGCTGTTAATGAAAAACTGTTTTTT. Filled out from reference TRBV15 and TRBJ1-4, the complete variable domain reads DAMVIQNPRYQVTQFGKPVTLSCSQTLNHNVMYWYQQKSSQAPKLLFHYYDKDFNNEADTPDNFQSRRPNTSFCFLDIRSPGLGDTAMYLCATSSGTAVNEKLFFGSGTQLSVL.